Shown below are 26 T cell receptor beta chains from a single sample sequenced in a study of CD8 T cells in ankylosing spondylitis. TCRdb itself ran the 5' RACE reads through MiXCR, one entry per CDR3 protein. Of some 220,000 distinct CDR3 sequences listed, 8% to 10% are singletons. Input material: blood, either unsorted or a sorted T cell fraction (not recorded which). Receptors were obtained from a female donor with ankylosing spondylitis or in good health (not recorded which).

At least ten counts were recorded for this clonotype. The chain couples TRBV7-2 to TRBJ2-3; 13 bases agree with TRBD2. Unmatched junction bases numbered 10, after V lost 3 bases and J lost 7 bases. Per the germline V gene, CDR1 is SGHTA and CDR2 is FQGNSA. This CDR3 has 17 amino acids. The CDR3 sequence is CASSFGGSGTSGNTQYF. The DNA of the CDR3 is TGTGCCAGCAGCTTCGGTGGGTCGGGGACTAGCGGGAATACGCAGTATTTT.

This clonotype was picked up many times. J is TRBJ2-7 and V is TRBV2; 15 nucleotides line up with TRBD2. The junction had 3 bases not matched to a gene; V was cut back by 4 bases and J by 2 bases. The CDR3 spans 16 residues. Germline V lookup: CDR1 SNHLY, CDR2 FYNNEI. This CDR3 is CASSGTSGRAAYEQYF. DNA for the CDR3: TGTGCCAGCAGTGGGACTAGCGGGAGGGCCGCCTACGAGCAGTACTTC.

This clonotype was seen a few times. The chain joins TRBV20-1 to TRBJ2-7; 7 bases are a match to TRBD2. Losses at the gene ends were 0 bases for V and 2 bases for J; bases not matched to a gene: 10. The CDR3 is 16 residues long. Per the germline V gene, CDR1 is DFQATT and CDR2 is SNEGSKA (reference sequence). This CDR3 reads CSARDPSGSKAYEQYF. The CDR3 nucleotides are TGCAGTGCTAGAGACCCTAGCGGAAGTAAGGCCTACGAGCAGTACTTC.

At least ten counts were recorded for this clonotype. The CDR3 is CASSFGNEQFF. CDR3 nucleotide sequence: TGTGCCAGCAGTTTCGGCAATGAGCAGTTCTTC. The rearrangement uses TRBV12-3 or TRBV12-4 and TRBJ2-1; D remains unclear. There are 11 residues in the CDR3. Trimming shortened V by 3 bases and J by 6 bases, and 3 bases separated the two germline ends.

There are many counts of this clonotype. The chain joins TRBV4-3 to TRBJ2-5; D is undetermined. Per the germline V gene, CDR1 is LGHNA and CDR2 is YSLEER. The CDR3 extends over 14 amino acids. The V and J ends lost 0 bases and 2 bases respectively, with 7 bases between them. The CDR3 DNA sequence: TGCGCCAGCAGCCAAGATTGGGAACAAGAGACCCAGTACTTC. Its protein product is CASSQDWEQETQYF.

This clonotype was found many times. For the CDR3, the DNA is TGTGCCAGCTCACCGACTAGCGGTCGTAACAATGAGCAGTTCTTC. This codes for CASSPTSGRNNEQFF. The chain is built from TRBV18 and TRBJ2-1; 9 nucleotides match TRBD2. This CDR3 comprises 15 residues. J was trimmed by 5 bases and V by 3 bases; bases with no gene match: 5. Looked up from germline, CDR1 is KGHSH and CDR2 is LQKENI.

This clonotype has at least ten counts. The V and J genes are TRBV6-5 and TRBJ2-2; D remains unclear. Germline loops: CDR1 MNHEY, CDR2 SVGAGI. Deletions cut 4 bases from V and 1 base from J, with 13 bases between. This CDR3 has 16 amino acids. The CDR3 nucleotides are TGTGCCAGCAGTTTGACCCCAGGCGGGAACACCGGGGAGCTGTTTTTT. Its protein is CASSLTPGGNTGELFF.

This clonotype came up many times. The chain joins TRBV20-1 to TRBJ2-7; TRBD2 is a possible D gene (6 bases). The germline V and J ends were trimmed by 2 bases and 3 bases, with 14 bases remaining between them. Germline V gives CDR1 DFQATT, CDR2 SNEGSKA (reference sequence). CDR3 length equals 14 residues. CDR3 in DNA: TGCAGTGCTAGAAGGCGGGGTGGAGGCTACGAGCAGTACTTC. Translating it yields CSARRRGGGYEQYF.

Many counts were recorded for this clonotype. The CDR3 protein is CASGEERNEQFF. The CDR3 DNA reads as TGTGCCAGCGGGGAGGAGAGAAATGAGCAGTTCTTC. V usage is TRBV3-1 and J usage is TRBJ2-1; weak D call: TRBD2 (6 bases). Germline V lookup: CDR1 LGHDT, CDR2 YNNKEL (reference sequence). V gave up 8 bases and J gave up 7 bases, with 12 bases separating them. The CDR3 consists of 12 residues.

This clonotype was picked up many times. This chain joins TRBV5-1 and TRBJ2-3; D call uncertain. Germline CDR1 is SGHRS and CDR2 is YFSETQ. Trimming cost V 4 bases and J 2 bases, with 11 bases left between them. The CDR3 contains 14 residues. CDR3 sequence (DNA): TGCGCCAGCAGCCCGGAGTGGTACACAGATACGCAGTATTTT. Translation gives CASSPEWYTDTQYF.

This clonotype was found a few times. The chain carries TRBV18 and TRBJ2-1; TRBD1 aligns across 7 bases. The CDR3 runs 17 residues. J lost 0 bases, V lost 3 bases, and 8 bases had no gene match. Germline loops: CDR1 KGHSH, CDR2 LQKENI. DNA for the CDR3: TGTGCCAGCTCACCGAGAGGGGCAGGGGGCTCCTACAATGAGCAGTTCTTC. Protein: CASSPRGAGGSYNEQFF.

This clonotype was observed many times. CDR3 coding DNA: TGTGCCAGCAGAGAAACAGGGTACGGGGCCAACGTCCTGACTTTC. Translating it yields CASRETGYGANVLTF. This chain joins TRBV6-2 or TRBV6-3 and TRBJ2-6; D might be TRBD1 (6 bases). Germline V lookup: CDR1 MNHEY, CDR2 SVGEGT. The ends were cut back, 6 bases at V and 4 bases at J, with 13 bases in the middle. CDR3 length equals 15 residues.

This clonotype was observed a few times. The rearrangement joins TRBV7-2 to TRBJ2-1; the match to TRBD2 covers 7 bases. CDR1 and CDR2 (germline): SGHTA, FQGNSA. The CDR3 loop spans 13 amino acids. The V segment lost 5 bases and the J segment 8 bases; nucleotides outside the gene matches: 6. The CDR3: CASSRTRSDEQFF. The CDR3 nucleotides are TGTGCCAGCAGCCGGACTAGATCCGATGAGCAGTTCTTC.

As for this clonotype: This sequence may be a read error, since a much larger clone differs from it by one base. V usage is TRBV5-1 and J usage is TRBJ2-2; 11 bases are a match to TRBD2. Germline V gives CDR1 SGHRS, CDR2 YFSETQ. The CDR3 has 16 residues. Trimming removed 4 bases from V and 6 bases from J; junction bases left unmatched: 8. The CDR3 spells CASSPVAGGSSGELFF. CDR3 DNA: TGCGCCAGCAGCCCAGTAGCGGGAGGGTCGTCCGGGGAGCTGTTTTTT. Drawing the rest from reference TRBV5-1 and TRBJ2-2, the complete variable domain is KAGVTQTPRYLIKTRGQQVTLSCSPISGHRSVSWYQQTPGQGLQFLFEYFSETQRNKGNFPGRFSGRQFSNSRSEMNVSTLELGDSALYLCASSPVAGGSSGELFFGEGSRLTVL.

This clonotype has a count of ten or more. The V and J genes are TRBV12-3 or TRBV12-4 and TRBJ2-1, with D tentatively TRBD1 (5 bases). V was pared by 3 bases and J by 5 bases, with 17 bases between. This CDR3 region has 16 residues. CDR3: CASSFGAGVSHNEQFF. The CDR3 DNA reads as TGTGCCAGCAGTTTTGGGGCAGGAGTTTCCCACAATGAGCAGTTCTTC.

This clonotype appeared many times. The genes are TRBV5-1 and TRBJ1-4; D uncertain. Per germline, CDR1 SGHRS and CDR2 YFSETQ. The V and J ends lost 0 bases and 8 bases respectively, with 11 bases between them. The CDR3 totals 14 residues. CDR3 protein: CASSLDKGYEKLFF. DNA for the CDR3: TGCGCCAGCAGCTTGGACAAGGGTTACGAAAAACTGTTTTTT.

In this sample, this clonotype turned up a few times. The CDR3 sequence: CSVEATGNSYNEQFF. As DNA, the CDR3 is TGCAGCGTTGAAGCAACCGGAAACTCCTACAATGAGCAGTTCTTC. V usage is TRBV29-1 and J usage is TRBJ2-1; no clear D gene. The V end was cut by 1 base, the J end by 0 bases, with 10 bases between. The CDR3 runs to 15 residues. Per germline, CDR1 SQVTM and CDR2 ANQGSEA.

In this sample, this clonotype turned up a few times. V and J are TRBV3-1 and TRBJ2-7; TRBD1 might be the D (5 bases). Looked up from germline, CDR1 is LGHDT and CDR2 is YNNKEL (reference sequence). Trimming pared 1 base from V and 7 bases from J, leaving 8 bases between. The CDR3 covers 12 residues. This CDR3 reads CASSQARGEQYF. Here the CDR3 DNA reads TGTGCCAGCAGCCAAGCTAGGGGAGAGCAGTACTTC.

The table lists this clonotype with many counts. The chain couples TRBV18 to TRBJ2-6, with a possible D match to TRBD2 (5 bases). Germline V lookup: CDR1 KGHSH, CDR2 LQKENI. CDR3 size: 17 residues. The ends were cut back, 3 bases at V and 0 bases at J, with 12 bases in the middle. The CDR3, as DNA: TGTGCCAGCTCACCGGGAGTGAGTGGCTCTGGGGCCAACGTCCTGACTTTC. Its protein product is CASSPGVSGSGANVLTF.

This clonotype showed up many times. The chain employs TRBV29-1 and TRBJ2-7; D might be TRBD1 (6 bases). The CDR3 loop spans 13 amino acids. Trimming cost V 6 bases and J 5 bases, with 17 bases left between them. CDR1 is SQVTM, CDR2 ANQGSEA, per germline. The CDR3 sequence is CSVVINRANEQYF. CDR3 nucleotides: TGCAGCGTGGTGATTAACAGGGCCAACGAGCAGTACTTC.

This clonotype was detected ten times or more. The rearrangement uses TRBV27 and TRBJ1-1; D remains ambiguous. V lost 7 bases and J lost 1, with 10 bases in between. The germline gives CDR1 MNHEY, CDR2 SMNVEV (reference sequence). This CDR3 is built from 13 residues. The CDR3 spells CASNFRQNTEAFF. As DNA, the CDR3 is TGTGCCAGCAATTTTCGTCAGAACACTGAAGCTTTCTTT.

This clonotype was recorded at least ten times. This chain uses TRBV7-6 with TRBJ2-5, with a tentative D call TRBD1 (6 bases). Germline values: CDR1 SGHVS, CDR2 FNYEAQ. The V and J ends lost 0 bases and 2 bases respectively, with 10 bases between them. The CDR3 contains 15 residues. CDR3 sequence (DNA): TGTGCCAGCAGCTTAGCGCGAAGGGGGCAAGAGACCCAGTACTTC. Protein sequence: CASSLARRGQETQYF.

In regard to this clonotype: A clone one base away is much larger, so this may be a read error. The genes are TRBV12-2 and TRBJ2-7; the table's D call TRBD1 went unverified against the DNA. TRBV12-2 has pseudogene status. This CDR3 region has 14 residues. CDR3 protein: CASRLDRGSYVQYF. The DNA of the CDR3 is TGTGCAAGTCGCTTAGACCGGGGCAGCTACGTGCAGTACTTC.

In this sample, this clonotype turned up many times. The CDR3: CASTDPGDTQYF. CDR3 bases: TGTGCCAGCACCGACCCAGGGGATACGCAGTATTTT. The V gene is TRBV12-3 or TRBV12-4, the J gene TRBJ2-3; D might be TRBD1 (5 bases). The CDR3 has 12 amino acids. V was cut by 7 bases and J by 6 bases, with 11 bases left in between.

The gene calls are TRBV20-1 and TRBJ2-3, with 9 bases aligning to TRBD2. The CDR3 spans 15 residues. Germline loops: CDR1 DFQATT, CDR2 SNEGSKA (reference sequence). Trimming took 0 bases from V and 3 from J; bases not matched to a gene: 4. CDR3 in amino acids: CSARDLAGLTDTQYF. CDR3 DNA sequence: TGCAGTGCTAGAGATCTAGCGGGGTTAACAGATACGCAGTATTTT.

The sample holds many counts of this clonotype. The V call is TRBV12-3 or TRBV12-4, the J call TRBJ2-2; 8 bases are shared with TRBD2. This CDR3 is 14 amino acids long. The V segment lost 4 bases and the J segment 5 bases; nucleotides outside the gene matches: 3. CDR3 region: CASSSRGRTGELFF. CDR3 coding DNA: TGTGCCAGCAGTTCGCGCGGGAGGACCGGGGAGCTGTTTTTT.